This section outlines one TCR beta chain sequence together with its context. Deletions cut 3 bases from V and 2 bases from J, with 14 bases between. Germline lookup yields CDR1 LNHDA and CDR2 SQIVND (reference sequence). The CDR3 has 16 residues. The data are from a study of control samples from healthy donors and cancer patients. Measured with immunoSEQ multiplex PCR; TCRdb has only the in-frame clones, and not every one. The sample lists around 130,000 clones, approximately 94% occurring once. The sample comprised blood. The chain links TRBV19 to TRBJ2-1, with a weak D call TRBD1 (5 bases). The receptor's source is a man younger than 45 in good health. The CDR3 loop is CASSMVPRAPYNEQFF. The CDR3 DNA follows: TGTGCCAGTAGTATGGTCCCCAGGGCGCCCTACAATGAGCAGTTCTTC.